The present T cell receptor (beta chain) was sequenced within a study of beta chain features in type 1 diabetes. Looking at the study overall: Similarity in age, gender and cell yields was seen between patients and healthy donors.

For this clone: What it binds is unknown.

Whole-study results and caveats: Patients with type 1 diabetes carried fewer insertions and had more deletions at their VDJ junctions.

Sequenced material consisted of expressed TCRB transcripts (all of the isolated RNA was reverse transcribed). This table comes from immunoSEQ multiplex PCR, and its TCRdb copy is limited to in-frame clones, with some not included. The repertoire holds some 410,000 clones, with about 10% as singletons. Material: naive CD4+ T cells from blood. The clonotype was recovered from a woman between 18 and 29 years old in good health.

Here the CDR3 reads CASSLGGTLNEQFF. CDR3 bases: TGTGCCAGCAGCTTGGGCGGGACTCTCAATGAGCAGTTCTTC. The chain combines TRBV5-4 with TRBJ2-1; possibly TRBD2 for D (6 bases). CDR1 and CDR2 from the germline V gene are SGHNT and YYREEE (reference sequence). The germline V and J ends were trimmed by 0 bases and 6 bases, with 10 bases remaining between them. The CDR3 is made up of 14 amino acids.